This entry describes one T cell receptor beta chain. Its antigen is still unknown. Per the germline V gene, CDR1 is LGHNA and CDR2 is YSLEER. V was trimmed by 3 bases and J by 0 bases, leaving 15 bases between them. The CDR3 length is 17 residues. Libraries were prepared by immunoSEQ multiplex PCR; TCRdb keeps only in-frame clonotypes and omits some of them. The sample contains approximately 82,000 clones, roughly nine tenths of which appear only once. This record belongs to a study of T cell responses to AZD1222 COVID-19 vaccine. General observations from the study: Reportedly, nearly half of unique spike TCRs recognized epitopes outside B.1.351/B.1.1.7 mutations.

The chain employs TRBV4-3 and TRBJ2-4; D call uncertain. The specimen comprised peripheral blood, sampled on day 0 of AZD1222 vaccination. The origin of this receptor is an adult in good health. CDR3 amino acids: CASSQDRLEIAKNIQYF. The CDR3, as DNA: TGCGCCAGCAGCCAGGATCGATTGGAGATAGCCAAAAACATTCAGTACTTC.